What follows describes a single T cell receptor beta chain. The CDR3 runs to 15 residues. Germline V lookup: CDR1 ENHRY, CDR2 SYGVKD. The V gene end was trimmed by 10 bases and the J gene end by 0 bases; junction bases not matched to a gene: 8. Per the authors' pipeline: Counts of nucleated cells, estimated from reference gene primer amplification, were obtained. The repertoire was sequenced with immunoSEQ multiplex PCR; TCRdb's copy has only in-frame clones and lacks some. The DNA gave D and trimming, while V, J and clone size come from that table. The sample lists fewer than 150,000 clones; approximately 80% were seen once. This record belongs to a study of blood T cell repertoires in COVID-19. Across the study: The United States, Italy and Spain supplied acute and convalescent COVID-19 samples.

This chain connects TRBV10-3 to TRBJ2-3; 9 bases match TRBD2. The specimen was peripheral blood. This TCR was sampled from a man older than 75 with acute or convalescent COVID-19. The CDR3 DNA reads TGTGCCACTACCCCGGGACTAGCTAGCACAGATACGCAGTATTTT. Encoded protein: CATTPGLASTDTQYF.